This T cell receptor beta chain appears in the sequencing data of a study of Ad26.COV2.S vaccination and SARS-CoV-2 variants. For the study at large: Each vaccinee took Ad26.COV2.S intramuscularly, once or twice 56 days apart.

Treatment of the sample: roughly 20 received Ad26.COV2.S at low or high dose, single or two shots; 5 received placebo; per-sample allocation not given. All samples were drawn on day 63, counting from the first vaccine or placebo injection. In Boston, the donor was an adult between 18-55 years of age. The table came from immunoSEQ multiplex PCR; TCRdb's copy has only in-frame clones and leaves some out. The table shows about 320,000 clones, with about 85% occurring only once. The CDR3 totals 14 residues. The germline V and J ends were trimmed by 0 bases and 6 bases, with 11 bases remaining between them. Germline V gene lookup returns CDR1 LGHNA and CDR2 YNFKEQ.

The TCR originated in a person between 18 and 60 years old who received the Ad26.COV2.S COVID-19 vaccine or a placebo. The V and J genes are TRBV4-2 and TRBJ1-1; D is undetermined. The input for sequencing was peripheral blood, taken in a trial of Ad26.COV2.S vaccine versus placebo. DNA for the CDR3: TGTGCCAGCAGCCAAGATCCCCAAGGGCCTGAAGCTTTCTTT. The encoded protein is CASSQDPQGPEAFF.